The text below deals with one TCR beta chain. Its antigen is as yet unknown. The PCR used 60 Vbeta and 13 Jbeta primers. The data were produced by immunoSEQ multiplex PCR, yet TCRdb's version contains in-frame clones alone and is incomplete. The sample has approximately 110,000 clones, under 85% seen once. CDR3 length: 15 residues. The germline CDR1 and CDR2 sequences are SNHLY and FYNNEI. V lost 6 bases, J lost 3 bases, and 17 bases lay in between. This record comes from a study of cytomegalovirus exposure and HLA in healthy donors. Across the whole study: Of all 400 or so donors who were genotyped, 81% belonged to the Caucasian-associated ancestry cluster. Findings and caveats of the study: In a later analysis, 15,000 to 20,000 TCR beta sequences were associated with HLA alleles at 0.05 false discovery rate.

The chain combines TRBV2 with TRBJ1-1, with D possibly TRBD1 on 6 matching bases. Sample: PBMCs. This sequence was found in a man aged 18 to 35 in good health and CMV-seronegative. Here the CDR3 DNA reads TGTGCCAGCAGACTCTTACAGGGAAGGGACACTGAAGCTTTCTTT. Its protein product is CASRLLQGRDTEAFF.